The clone carrying this TCR beta chain was seen at least ten times. The data stem from a study of blood T cells in healthy people across ages. At the level of the study: With template switching, about one barcoded beta molecule was captured per two T cells.

The individuals who served as donors were healthy Caucasians living in Russia, aged roughly 6 to 90. A second roughly 6 to 12 cycle PCR used barcoded and J-beta primers. Through a template-switch adaptor with 12 random nucleotides, each cDNA molecule received a tag. TCRdb called the 5' RACE reads again in MiXCR, with one record for every CDR3 protein. Here the sample spans around 710,000 distinct CDR3 sequences, roughly 41% being singletons. The TCR comes from a woman aged 60 to 75 in good health. The material sequenced was blood.

DNA for the CDR3: TGCAGTGCTGATTCTGCCTTTCTCTCCTACAATGAGCAGTTCTTC. As protein: CSADSAFLSYNEQFF. V is TRBV20-1 and J is TRBJ2-1; D remains unclear. In germline, CDR1 is DFQATT, CDR2 SNEGSKA (reference sequence). Trimming took off 5 bases at V and 0 bases at J, with 14 bases between the two ends. This CDR3 has 15 amino acids.